This T cell receptor (beta chain) was profiled in a study of T cell responses to AZD1222 COVID-19 vaccine. Study results and limitations: No day 14 peak samples; only post-peak repertoires were characterized. Seropositive at baseline were only six or seven AZD1222 recipients. The donor group comprised mostly white British people and more females; the analysis possibly underestimated clonal diversity.

Assay: immunoSEQ multiplex PCR; the TCRdb copy retains only in-frame clones and omits some. The sample shows some 160,000 clones, about 83% of them seen only once. Second doses were pooled across both intervals (about 4 or about 12 weeks). About this clone itself: What it recognizes is unknown.

The CDR3 is made up of 15 amino acids. Trimming removed 4 bases at V and 0 bases at J, with 11 bases between. Germline-derived CDR1 and CDR2 are SGHDT and YYEEEE. The material was peripheral blood, obtained 28 days after the second AZD1222 dose. This chain links TRBV5-6 with TRBJ1-5; no firm D call. The TCR originated in an adult who received the AZD1222 COVID-19 vaccine. The CDR3 DNA reads as TGTGCCAGCAGCCGGACGGGGTATAGCAATCAGCCCCAGCATTTT. This gives the protein CASSRTGYSNQPQHF.